This T cell receptor (beta chain) was recorded in a study of T cell repertoires in cytomegalovirus infection. Study-wide background: Used in the study were CMV epitopes, some recently identified and HLA-C-restricted, others well-studied and HLA-B-restricted. Shared public TCR beta signatures pointed to both CMV infection and a matching HLA type. Study findings and constraints: The ex vivo response showed dominance by HLA-C-restricted CMV-specific TCR beta clonotypes. Totalled public TCR beta family frequency picked out people who carried CMV plus the relevant HLA.

TCRdb called the reads again in MiXCR, with one record for every CDR3 protein. The repertoire holds about 89,000 distinct CDR3 sequences, about 29% seen once, with roughly 70% in the top ten. As regards this clonotype: The antigen is undetermined.

Deletions cut 0 bases from V and 4 bases from J, with 7 bases between. Germline V gives CDR1 SGDLS, CDR2 YYNGEE. CDR3 length: 13 residues. The input for sequencing was CD8+ T cells from cultured PBMCs, taken from culture after CMV antigen stimulation. This receptor was identified in a human donor in good health (CMV status not recorded). Some clones in this sample may be carry-over from other donors' samples. The V gene is TRBV9, the J gene TRBJ1-1; D remains ambiguous. For the CDR3, the DNA is TGTGCCAGCAGCGTAGGGTTAACCACTGAAGCTTTCTTT. It is translated as CASSVGLTTEAFF.